These 10 T cell receptor beta chains came from one sample sequenced in a study of cytomegalovirus exposure and HLA in healthy donors. Generated by immunoSEQ multiplex PCR, the TCRdb table keeps only in-frame clones and is missing some. The table includes tens of thousands of clones, 94% detected once. Source material: PBMCs. The receptors stem from a woman aged 18-30 years in good health and CMV-seronegative.

A few counts support this clone. The chain employs TRBV6-1 and TRBJ1-5; 7 bases fit TRBD1. This CDR3 has 14 amino acids. The ends lost 11 bases at V and 2 bases at J; junction bases unmatched: 9. Germline-derived CDR1 and CDR2 are MNHNS and SASEGT. The CDR3 DNA is TGTGCCGGCAACCACAGGGGTGGCAATCAGCCCCAGCATTTT. Translation gives CAGNHRGGNQPQHF.

This sequence joins TRBV5-4 and TRBJ1-2; 9 bases are a match to TRBD1. CDR3 size: 15 residues. Losses at the gene ends were 2 bases for V and 8 bases for J; bases not matched to a gene: 10. CDR1 SGHNT and CDR2 YYREEE come from the germline V gene (reference sequence). This CDR3 is CASSFTGGASDGYTF. CDR3 nucleotides: TGTGCCAGCAGCTTTACAGGGGGCGCTTCGGACGGCTACACCTTC.

This chain links TRBV2 with TRBJ1-6; D possibly corresponds to TRBD1 (6 bases). Germline CDR1 reads SNHLY; CDR2 reads FYNNEI. This CDR3 contains 16 residues. The V end lost 0 bases, the J end lost 7 bases, and 13 bases lay between the germline ends. The CDR3 protein is CASSEAFQGLNSPLHF. For the CDR3, the DNA is TGTGCCAGCAGTGAAGCGTTTCAGGGGTTGAATTCACCCCTCCACTTT. The complete variable domain, with remaining parts taken from reference TRBV2 and TRBJ1-6, reads EPEVTQTPSHQVTQMGQEVILRCVPISNHLYFYWYRQILGQKVEFLVSFYNNEISEKSEIFDDQFSVERPDGSNFTLKIRSTKLEDSAMYFCASSEAFQGLNSPLHFGNGTRLTVT.

This sequence joins TRBV28 and TRBJ2-1; perhaps TRBD2 as D (5 bases). CDR3 size: 13 residues. Germline-derived CDR1 and CDR2 are MDHEN and SYDVKM. CDR3 bases: TGTGTCATCGTCGGGGTAAACTACAATGAGCAGTTCTTC. Translated, it gives CVIVGVNYNEQFF.

The rearrangement joins TRBV14 to TRBJ1-2, with D tentatively TRBD1 (6 bases). CDR1 SGHDN and CDR2 FVKESK come from the germline V gene. The CDR3 runs 15 residues. Trimming shortened V by 2 bases and J by 8 bases, and 18 bases separated the two germline ends. The CDR3 DNA reads TGTGCCAGCAGCCAATTTGACAGGCTCATGGGGGGCTACACCTTC. It is translated as CASSQFDRLMGGYTF.

The chain recombines TRBV19 with TRBJ1-4; D is possibly TRBD1 (6 bases). The CDR3 is 15 amino acids. V was clipped by 5 bases and J by 4 bases, with 14 bases between them. Per the germline V gene, CDR1 is LNHDA and CDR2 is SQIVND (reference sequence). The CDR3 spells CASSSPGESNEKLFF. The CDR3 coding sequence is TGTGCCAGTAGTTCGCCAGGGGAGAGTAATGAAAAACTGTTTTTT.

This rearrangement joins TRBV27 to TRBJ2-7; TRBD2 agrees at 8 bases. V was clipped by 7 bases and J by 0 bases; unmatched bases: 8. The CDR3 is made up of 15 amino acids. Per germline, CDR1 MNHEY and CDR2 SMNVEV (reference sequence). CDR3 nucleotide sequence: TGTGCCAGCACCTACGGGGGGGTTCCCTCCTACGAGCAGTACTTC. Encoded protein: CASTYGGVPSYEQYF.

The chain carries TRBV10-1 and TRBJ1-1; D is unresolved. The V gene lost 4 bases and the J gene lost 2 bases, with 5 bases spanning the gap. Germline CDR1 and CDR2: WNHNN and SYGVQD (reference sequence). This CDR3 has 12 amino acids. The CDR3 region has the DNA TGCGCCAGCAGTGGGGCTAACACTGAAGCTTTCTTT. This codes for CASSGANTEAFF.

The genes are TRBV5-1 and TRBJ2-5; 7 nucleotides line up with TRBD2. The V segment lost 4 bases and the J segment 5 bases; nucleotides outside the gene matches: 14. Germline V gene sequence: CDR1 SGHRS, CDR2 YFSETQ. This CDR3 is 16 amino acids long. The CDR3 here is CASSPTAGLTWETQYF. Written as DNA, the CDR3 is TGCGCCAGCAGCCCGACAGCGGGACTCACGTGGGAGACCCAGTACTTC.

The rearrangement uses TRBV19 and TRBJ1-5; D remains ambiguous. Germline V gene lookup returns CDR1 LNHDA and CDR2 SQIVND (reference sequence). Trimming took 5 bases from V and 0 from J, leaving 17 bases between them. The CDR3 loop spans 17 amino acids. The CDR3 DNA follows: TGTGCCAGTAGTTCCTCCGGCAGGTCTTATAGCAATCAGCCCCAGCATTTT. Translated: CASSSSGRSYSNQPQHF.